A single sample is the source of the 24 T cell receptor beta chains below, sequenced in a study of a mutant IDH1 vaccine in newly diagnosed glioma. Sample time point: week 5, during vaccination. Every single dose of the vaccine, 300 ug of mutant IDH1 20-mer peptide, came with topical imiquimod. Assay used: immunoSEQ multiplex PCR; TCRdb lists only in-frame clones, some missing. This sample yields about 30,000 clones, of which roughly 83% are seen a single time; about 24% belongs to the top ten. For these TCRs, the target antigens are not known. The material sequenced was PBMCs, taken from a glioma patient whose treatment included an IDH1 peptide vaccine. The receptors come from a man aged 30 to 39 with glioma.

The chain joins TRBV11-3 to TRBJ2-7; D ambiguous. The V gene lost 5 bases and the J gene lost 3 bases, with 8 bases spanning the gap. From germline, CDR1 is SGHNT and CDR2 YENEEA. This CDR3 region has 12 residues. CDR3 nucleotides: TGTGCCAGCAGCCCCAACAGCTACGAGCAGTACTTC. It yields the protein CASSPNSYEQYF.

The gene calls are TRBV5-4 and TRBJ1-6, with a tentative D call TRBD1 (5 bases). Germline-derived CDR1 and CDR2 are SGHNT and YYREEE (reference sequence). V dropped 4 bases and J dropped 7 bases, with 9 bases sitting between them. The CDR3 runs to 13 residues. CDR3 protein: CASSTRQNSPLHF. For the CDR3, the DNA is TGTGCCAGCAGCACCCGACAGAATTCACCCCTCCACTTT.

The chain joins TRBV19 to TRBJ1-1; 7 positions match TRBD1. The CDR3 spans 14 residues. Germline V gene lookup returns CDR1 LNHDA and CDR2 SQIVND (reference sequence). V trimming: 6 bases; J trimming: 3 bases; junction bases outside the gene matches: 7. CDR3: CASSTPDRDTEAFF. CDR3 coding DNA: TGTGCCAGTAGCACCCCCGACAGGGACACTGAAGCTTTCTTT. Full variable domain (remainder filled in from reference TRBV19 and TRBJ1-1): DGGITQSPKYLFRKEGQNVTLSCEQNLNHDAMYWYRQDPGQGLRLIYYSQIVNDFQKGDIAEGYSVSREKKESFPLTVTSAQKNPTAFYLCASSTPDRDTEAFFGQGTRLTVV.

This clone was seen once. The rearrangement links TRBV5-5 to TRBJ2-7; 7 positions match TRBD1. The trim removed 0 bases at V and 3 bases at J, leaving 6 bases unmatched. The CDR3 is 15 residues long. Germline V lookup: CDR1 SGHKS, CDR2 YYEKEE (reference sequence). CDR3 protein: CASSLAGQLYYEQYF. As DNA, the CDR3 is TGTGCCAGCAGCTTGGCGGGACAGCTCTACTACGAGCAGTACTTC.

V is TRBV30 and J is TRBJ1-3, with TRBD1 matching over 9 bases. The germline gives CDR1 GTSNPN, CDR2 SVGIG (reference sequence). Germline trimming cut 4 bases from V and 4 bases from J; bases unmatched to any gene: 8. This CDR3 has 15 amino acids. Here the CDR3 reads CAWTPGTGFGNTIYF. CDR3 nucleotide sequence: TGTGCCTGGACCCCCGGGACAGGGTTCGGAAACACCATATATTTT.

The chain links TRBV2 to TRBJ1-4; 12 bases line up with TRBD1. Germline loops: CDR1 SNHLY, CDR2 FYNNEI. With V trimmed by 7 bases and J by 7 bases, 10 bases remained unmatched. The CDR3 covers 16 residues. For the CDR3, the DNA is TGTGCCAGCACCGTCCCGGGACAGGGGGCGAGTGAAAAACTGTTTTTT. Translated, it gives CASTVPGQGASEKLFF.

This rearrangement joins TRBV7-9 to TRBJ2-1; no firm D call. Trimming took off 3 bases at V and 6 bases at J, with 6 bases between the two ends. Germline V gene sequence: CDR1 SEHNR, CDR2 FQNEAQ (reference sequence). The CDR3 covers 12 residues. CDR3 residues: CASSFGINEQFF. The DNA for the CDR3 is TGTGCCAGCAGCTTCGGAATCAATGAGCAGTTCTTC.

The chain couples TRBV5-4 to TRBJ1-2; D is unclear. CDR3 length equals 12 residues. Germline CDR1 is SGHNT and CDR2 is YYREEE (reference sequence). Trimming stripped 0 bases from V and 7 bases from J, with 7 bases between. CDR3: CASSLDRGGYTF. In nucleotides, the CDR3 is TGTGCCAGCAGCTTGGATCGAGGTGGCTACACCTTC. Looking up the rest from reference TRBV5-4 and TRBJ1-2 gives the full variable domain: ETGVTQSPTHLIKTRGQQVTLRCSSQSGHNTVSWYQQALGQGPQFIFQYYREEENGRGNFPPRFSGLQFPNYSSELNVNALELDDSALYLCASSLDRGGYTFGSGTRLTVV.

This clone occurred a few times. V usage is TRBV27 and J usage is TRBJ2-7; D may be TRBD1 (5 bases). The germline V gene has CDR1 MNHEY and CDR2 SMNVEV (reference sequence). Between the trimmed V and J ends, which lost 7 bases and 7 bases, there was a span of 17 bases. CDR3 length: 13 amino acids. The CDR3 bases are TGTGCCAGCAAAGACAGCTATACGGAAGAGCAGTACTTC. This gives the protein CASKDSYTEEQYF.

This chain uses TRBV10-3 with TRBJ2-3, with D perhaps matching TRBD1 or TRBD2 (6 bases each). V was pared by 10 bases and J by 0 bases, with 14 bases between. From germline, CDR1 is ENHRY and CDR2 SYGVKD. CDR3 size: 14 residues. In DNA form, the CDR3 reads TGTGCCACCGATCAGGGGACTAGCACAGATACGCAGTATTTT. Translating gives CATDQGTSTDTQYF.

In this sample, this clone turned up once. The genes are TRBV27 and TRBJ2-7; the D gene is possibly TRBD2 (5 bases). Between the trimmed V and J ends, which lost 4 bases and 6 bases, there was a span of 22 bases. The CDR3 contains 16 residues. Germline CDR1 reads MNHEY; CDR2 reads SMNVEV (reference sequence). The CDR3: CASSSGEPGSLGEQYF. CDR3 sequence (DNA): TGTGCCAGCAGTTCAGGAGAACCGGGGAGCCTGGGCGAGCAGTACTTC.

V is TRBV2 and J is TRBJ2-1, with 9 bases lining up with TRBD2. The CDR3 sequence is 18 residues long. With V trimmed by 2 bases and J by 4 bases, 12 bases remained unmatched. In germline, CDR1 is SNHLY, CDR2 FYNNEI. The CDR3 region is CASSELTGRGGVYNEQFF. CDR3 nucleotides: TGTGCCAGCAGTGAACTTACAGGACGCGGGGGGGTATACAATGAGCAGTTCTTC.

The sample holds a few counts of this clone. This sequence joins TRBV5-8 and TRBJ2-1, with D possibly being TRBD2 (5 bases). The CDR3 length is 13 residues. Trimming stripped 4 bases from V and 4 bases from J, with 9 bases between. Germline loops: CDR1 SGHTS, CDR2 YDEGEE. Written as DNA, the CDR3 is TGTGCCAGCAGCGGACTGTGGTACAATGAGCAGTTCTTC. This sequence encodes CASSGLWYNEQFF. Combining the CDR3 with reference TRBV5-8 and TRBJ2-1 gives the whole variable domain EAGVTQSPTHLIKTRGQQATLRCSPISGHTSVYWYQQALGLGLQFLLWYDEGEERNRGNFPPRFSGRQFPNYSSELNVNALELEDSALYLCASSGLWYNEQFFGPGTRLTVL.

This chain uses TRBV5-1 with TRBJ1-4; a possible D gene is TRBD1 (6 bases). The CDR3 sequence is 13 residues long. Trimming stripped 6 bases from V and 4 bases from J, with 10 bases between. CDR1 is SGHRS, CDR2 YFSETQ, per germline. The CDR3 DNA reads as TGCGCCAGCAAAGGGGGGAATAATGAAAAACTGTTTTTT. This sequence encodes CASKGGNNEKLFF.

The chain uses TRBV28 and TRBJ1-5, with D perhaps matching TRBD1 (6 bases). Germline loops: CDR1 MDHEN, CDR2 SYDVKM. V dropped 6 bases and J dropped 4 bases, with 13 bases sitting between them. The CDR3 runs 14 residues. The DNA of the CDR3 is TGTGCCAGCAGCCTCACAGGGTCGAATCAGCCCCAGCATTTT. Translated: CASSLTGSNQPQHF.

The J gene is TRBJ2-7, the V gene TRBV5-1, with 8 bases identical to TRBD1. The CDR3 length is 15 residues. The junction had 4 bases not matched to a gene; V was cut back by 0 bases and J by 2 bases. The germline CDR1 and CDR2 sequences are SGHRS and YFSETQ. The CDR3 DNA follows: TGCGCCAGCAGCTTGGTATCAGGGGGCACCTACGAGCAGTACTTC. Translation gives CASSLVSGGTYEQYF. Filled out from reference TRBV5-1 and TRBJ2-7, the complete variable domain reads KAGVTQTPRYLIKTRGQQVTLSCSPISGHRSVSWYQQTPGQGLQFLFEYFSETQRNKGNFPGRFSGRQFSNSRSEMNVSTLELGDSALYLCASSLVSGGTYEQYFGPGTRLTVT.

V usage is TRBV11-2 and J usage is TRBJ2-2; tentative D call: TRBD2 (6 bases). Germline V gene lookup returns CDR1 SGHAT and CDR2 FQNNGV. V dropped 5 bases and J dropped 7 bases, with 23 bases sitting between them. The CDR3 loop spans 17 amino acids. The CDR3: CASSPNWDSGGIGELFF. CDR3 DNA sequence: TGTGCCAGCAGCCCCAATTGGGACTCCGGGGGTATCGGGGAGCTGTTTTTT.

The chain combines TRBV28 with TRBJ2-7; TRBD2 matches 11 bases. The CDR3 extends over 13 amino acids. CDR1 is MDHEN, CDR2 SYDVKM, per germline. Trimming at V came to 6 bases and at J to 4 bases, leaving 2 bases not matched to a gene. CDR3 amino acids: CASRGTSGYEQYF. The CDR3 DNA reads as TGTGCCAGCAGAGGGACTAGCGGATACGAGCAGTACTTC.

The rearrangement joins TRBV25-1 to TRBJ2-7, with 8 bases matching TRBD1. V trimming: 4 bases; J trimming: 2 bases; junction bases outside the gene matches: 4. Germline V gene sequence: CDR1 MGHDK, CDR2 SYGVNS. The CDR3 has 14 residues. In DNA form, the CDR3 reads TGTGCCAGCAGTGGACTGACAGGGGCCTACGAGCAGTACTTC. Amino acids: CASSGLTGAYEQYF.

The chain joins TRBV5-4 to TRBJ1-1, with D possibly being TRBD1 (6 bases). In germline, CDR1 is SGHNT, CDR2 YYREEE (reference sequence). This CDR3 has 14 residues. V lost 2 bases and J 5 bases, leaving 13 bases between the germline ends. The CDR3 here is CASSFRTGTTEAFF. CDR3 nucleotides: TGTGCCAGCAGCTTTAGAACAGGGACTACTGAAGCTTTCTTT.

This clone was seen only once. The gene calls are TRBV7-8 and TRBJ2-3, with 12 bases aligning to TRBD2. The germline CDR1 and CDR2 sequences are SGHVS and FQNEAQ. The V segment lost 5 bases and the J segment 0 bases; nucleotides outside the gene matches: 3. The CDR3 extends over 16 amino acids. CDR3 in amino acids: CASSPGLAGSTDTQYF. DNA for the CDR3: TGTGCCAGCAGCCCCGGACTAGCGGGGAGCACAGATACGCAGTATTTT.

CDR3 sequence: CASSVAGGGTDTQYF. The CDR3 bases are TGTGCCAGCAGCGTAGCGGGAGGGGGGACAGATACGCAGTATTTT. The chain couples TRBV9 to TRBJ2-3, with 8 positions matching TRBD2. This CDR3 contains 15 residues. Trimming removed 0 bases from V and 3 bases from J; junction bases left unmatched: 3. The V gene's germline CDR1 is SGDLS and CDR2 YYNGEE.

The CDR3 loop reads CASSQEVLNEQFF. DNA for the CDR3: TGCGCCAGCAGCCAAGAGGTCCTCAATGAGCAGTTCTTC. The chain has TRBV4-1 and TRBJ2-1; D is unresolved. The V gene lost 0 bases and the J gene lost 6 bases, with 6 bases spanning the gap. CDR1 MGHRA and CDR2 YSYEKL come from the germline V gene. This CDR3 contains 13 residues.

The chain carries TRBV5-1 and TRBJ2-3; D is uncertain. Germline V lookup: CDR1 SGHRS, CDR2 YFSETQ. With 0 bases removed from V and 4 bases from J, the gap between germline ends came to 9 bases. CDR3 length: 14 residues. The CDR3 is CASSLGPAPDTQYF. CDR3 coding DNA: TGCGCCAGCAGCTTGGGACCAGCCCCAGATACGCAGTATTTT. Using reference TRBV5-1 and TRBJ2-3 for the parts outside the CDR3, the full variable domain is KAGVTQTPRYLIKTRGQQVTLSCSPISGHRSVSWYQQTPGQGLQFLFEYFSETQRNKGNFPGRFSGRQFSNSRSEMNVSTLELGDSALYLCASSLGPAPDTQYFGPGTRLTVL.